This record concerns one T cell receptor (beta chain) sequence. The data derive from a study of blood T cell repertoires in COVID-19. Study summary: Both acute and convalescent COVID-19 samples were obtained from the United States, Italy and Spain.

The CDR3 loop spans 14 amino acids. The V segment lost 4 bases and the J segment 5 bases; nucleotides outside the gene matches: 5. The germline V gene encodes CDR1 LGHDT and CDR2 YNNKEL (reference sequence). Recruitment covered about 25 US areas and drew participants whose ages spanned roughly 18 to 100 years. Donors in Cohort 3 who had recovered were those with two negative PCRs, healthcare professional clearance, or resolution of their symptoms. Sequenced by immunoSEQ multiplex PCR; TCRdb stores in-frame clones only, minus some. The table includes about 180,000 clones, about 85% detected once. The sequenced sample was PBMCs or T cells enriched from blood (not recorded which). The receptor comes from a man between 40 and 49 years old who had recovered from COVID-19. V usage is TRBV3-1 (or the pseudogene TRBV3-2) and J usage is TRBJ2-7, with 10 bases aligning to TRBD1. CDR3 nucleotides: TGTGCCAGCAGCCGTCCGGGACAGGGGAACGAGCAGTACTTC. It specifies CASSRPGQGNEQYF.